Included here is one T cell receptor (beta chain) sequence, with context. Its antigen is unidentified. The data were obtained in a study of shared clonotypes between healthy human individuals. About the study: Per-donor plates numbered three CD4 naive, three CD4 memory, two CD8 naive and one CD8 memory.

Broader study findings: Estimated richness was generally greater in naive than memory subsets. The study drew on few donors, limiting represented genetic and exposure-history diversity.

CD45RO-negative cells were positively selected for CCR7, leaving out terminally differentiated effector memory CD45RA+ cells. When replicate PCRs were run on sorted subsets, they used roughly 0.2 ug DNA, 30,000 to 35,000 T cell genomes. The method was immunoSEQ multiplex PCR; TCRdb's version includes in-frame clones alone and lacks a portion of them. The repertoire has roughly 2.1 million clones, approximately 94% of them found once; the top ten carry under 2%. V dropped 2 bases and J dropped 4; count of bases not matched to a gene: 4. This CDR3 spans 15 amino acids. Germline loops: CDR1 MNHEY, CDR2 SMNVEV (reference sequence).

The rearrangement links TRBV27 to TRBJ2-1, with 8 bases lining up with TRBD2. This clonotype was sampled from a man aged 18 to 30 in good health. Some clones in this sample may be carry-over from other donors' samples. Sequencing was carried out using naive CD8+ T cells from PBMCs. The DNA of the CDR3 is TGTGCCAGCAGTTTAGACGCTAGCGGGTACAATGAGCAGTTCTTC. Its translation: CASSLDASGYNEQFF.